The 14 T cell receptor beta chains below come from one sample, sequenced in a study of shared clonotypes between healthy human individuals. Repertoires were generated with immunoSEQ multiplex PCR, while TCRdb's copy carries only in-frame clones and drops some. The data hold about 600,000 clones, with roughly 97% observed a single time. The sample was naive CD4+ T cells sorted from blood. Subset given: CD45RA+ positively selected. These receptors all stem from a woman younger than 45 in good health.

Only one count was recorded for this clone. This rearrangement joins TRBV10-1 to TRBJ2-3, with D tentatively TRBD2 (6 bases). Germline V gives CDR1 WNHNN, CDR2 SYGVQD (reference sequence). Deletions cut 0 bases from V and 0 bases from J, with 16 bases between. This CDR3 comprises 18 residues. The CDR3 is CASSESRGQRVSTDTQYF. Here the CDR3 DNA reads TGCGCCAGCAGTGAGTCGAGAGGCCAGCGGGTCAGCACAGATACGCAGTATTTT.

CDR3 in DNA: TGCGCCAGCAGCTTGGTATTGTCGCAGGGGATTATCTATGGCTACACCTTC. Protein: CASSLVLSQGIIYGYTF. The rearrangement uses TRBV5-1 and TRBJ1-2, with D possibly being TRBD1 (6 bases). This CDR3 region has 17 residues. Germline CDR1 SGHRS, CDR2 YFSETQ. The germline V and J ends were trimmed by 0 bases and 4 bases, with 19 bases remaining between them.

The V and J genes are TRBV19 and TRBJ2-2, with 8 bases lining up with TRBD1. Germline trimming cut 5 bases from V and 0 bases from J; bases unmatched to any gene: 2. The CDR3 is made up of 15 amino acids. Germline V gene sequence: CDR1 LNHDA, CDR2 SQIVND (reference sequence). Here the CDR3 DNA reads TGTGCCAGTAGTGTGACAGGGGCGAACACCGGGGAGCTGTTTTTT. Encoded protein: CASSVTGANTGELFF.

There are a few counts of this clone. The rearrangement joins TRBV19 to TRBJ1-3; D is perhaps TRBD1 (5 bases). The V gene lost 8 bases and the J gene lost 4 bases, with 18 bases spanning the gap. The CDR3 extends over 15 amino acids. CDR1 is LNHDA, CDR2 SQIVND, per germline (reference sequence). CDR3 DNA: TGTGCCAGTCGTTTTCCCGGGACTTCAGGAAACACCATATATTTT. Its translation: CASRFPGTSGNTIYF.

The rearrangement joins TRBV6-6 to TRBJ2-2; D is unclear. This CDR3 contains 15 residues. From germline, CDR1 is MNHNY and CDR2 SVGAGI (reference sequence). The V end lost 6 bases, the J end lost 4 bases, and 15 bases lay between the germline ends. The CDR3 coding sequence is TGTGCCAGCAGCACGGGCAGTCTTGGCACCGGGGAGCTGTTTTTT. This encodes CASSTGSLGTGELFF.

This rearrangement joins TRBV9 to TRBJ1-1; D might be TRBD1 (5 bases). The CDR3 has 14 residues. Germline CDR1 SGDLS, CDR2 YYNGEE. Trimming removed 3 bases from V and 6 bases from J, with 15 bases in between. The DNA for the CDR3 is TGTGCCAGCAGCGCTTACTCGCAGGGCCCTGAAGCTTTCTTT. This gives the protein CASSAYSQGPEAFF.

This chain uses TRBV5-1 with TRBJ2-7; no reliable D call. This CDR3 is 14 amino acids long. Germline loops: CDR1 SGHRS, CDR2 YFSETQ. V lost 3 bases and J 5 bases, leaving 15 bases between the germline ends. The CDR3 DNA is TGCGCCAGCAGCTCCCTCGGTAGGGTGAACGAGCAGTACTTC. It translates to CASSSLGRVNEQYF.

The rearrangement uses TRBV19 and TRBJ1-2; D is uncertain. The CDR3 totals 16 residues. Germline V lookup: CDR1 LNHDA, CDR2 SQIVND (reference sequence). Trimming left V 0 bases short and J 1 base short, with 12 bases between. In nucleotides, the CDR3 is TGTGCCAGTAGTATAGATCTCAGGACCCTTAACTATGGCTACACCTTC. Its protein product is CASSIDLRTLNYGYTF.

V usage is TRBV28 and J usage is TRBJ1-5, with D uncertain. V was clipped by 6 bases and J by 1 base, with 16 bases between them. The V gene's germline CDR1 is MDHEN and CDR2 SYDVKM. This CDR3 comprises 16 residues. This chain's CDR3 is CASSPLDLRSNQPQHF. The CDR3 DNA sequence: TGTGCCAGCAGCCCTCTCGACTTGAGGAGCAATCAGCCCCAGCATTTT.

The rearrangement links TRBV15 to TRBJ1-1; tentatively, D is TRBD1 (6 bases). From germline, CDR1 is LNHNV and CDR2 YYDKDF (reference sequence). This CDR3 is built from 14 residues. V shed 0 bases and J shed 6 bases, with 11 bases lying between them. The CDR3 sequence: CATSRDRGLSEAFF. In DNA form, the CDR3 reads TGTGCCACCAGCAGAGATAGGGGGTTGTCTGAAGCTTTCTTT.

The chain recombines TRBV19 with TRBJ2-2; 9 bases fit TRBD1. CDR3 length: 15 residues. V lost 5 bases and J lost 7; bases outside the gene matches: 8. CDR1 is LNHDA, CDR2 SQIVND, per germline (reference sequence). The CDR3: CASSLGQGTGGELFF. The CDR3 DNA reads as TGTGCCAGTAGTCTGGGACAGGGCACTGGCGGGGAGCTGTTTTTT.

J is TRBJ1-4 and V is TRBV2; tentative D call: TRBD1 (5 bases). V lost 1 base and J lost 8, with 11 bases in between. CDR1 is SNHLY and CDR2 is FYNNEI in the germline V gene. CDR3 size: 14 residues. The CDR3 bases are TGTGCCAGCAGTGAAGAGGGGCTCGAGGAAAAACTGTTTTTT. This gives the protein CASSEEGLEEKLFF.

The rearrangement uses TRBV28 and TRBJ1-5; D unresolved. V was clipped by 5 bases and J by 4 bases, with 15 bases between them. This CDR3 has 15 residues. The germline CDR1 and CDR2 sequences are MDHEN and SYDVKM. The CDR3 is CASSRKGLPNQPQHF. The CDR3 DNA is TGTGCCAGCAGTCGTAAGGGCCTACCAAATCAGCCCCAGCATTTT.

V is TRBV2 and J is TRBJ1-1; D unresolved. Between the trimmed V and J ends, which lost 4 bases and 1 base, there was a span of 7 bases. The CDR3 contains 13 residues. CDR1 and CDR2 from the germline V gene are SNHLY and FYNNEI. CDR3 sequence reads: CASSADWNTEAFF. In DNA, the CDR3 is TGTGCCAGCAGTGCGGACTGGAACACTGAAGCTTTCTTT.